These 26 T cell receptor beta chains came from one sample sequenced in a study of Ad26.COV2.S vaccination and SARS-CoV-2 variants. Generated by immunoSEQ multiplex PCR, the TCRdb table keeps only in-frame clones and is missing some. Among 380,000 or so clones listed, 86% were seen once. The treatment denotes: roughly 18 received Ad26.COV2.S at low or high dose, single or two shots; roughly five received placebo; per-sample allocation not given. Each sample was drawn 63 days after the first injection (of vaccine or placebo). The sample here was peripheral blood, taken in a trial of Ad26.COV2.S vaccine versus placebo. The origin of the receptors is a person aged 18-65 years who received the Ad26.COV2.S COVID-19 vaccine or a placebo.

The chain employs TRBV24-1 and TRBJ1-2; 7 positions agree with TRBD1. V lost 4 bases to trimming and J lost 1 base; unmatched junction nucleotides: 8. This CDR3 is built from 16 residues. From germline, CDR1 is KGHDR and CDR2 SFDVKD. This CDR3 is CATSDANRGSNYGYTF. DNA for the CDR3: TGTGCCACCAGTGACGCCAACAGGGGAAGTAACTATGGCTACACCTTC.

This clone was recorded a few times. This sequence joins TRBV6-5 and TRBJ1-2; D is unclear. CDR1 is MNHEY and CDR2 is SVGAGI in the germline V gene. This CDR3 has 12 amino acids. Trimming left V 6 bases short and J 5 bases short, with 10 bases between. The CDR3: CASSRRGYGYTF. Here the CDR3 DNA reads TGTGCCAGCAGCCGCCGAGGGTATGGCTACACCTTC.

Notes on this clone: At the DNA level, this CDR3 is encoded by other sequences in the same sample as well. The rearrangement links TRBV5-1 to TRBJ1-3; D may be TRBD1 (6 bases). CDR3 length equals 15 residues. Germline V gene lookup returns CDR1 SGHRS and CDR2 YFSETQ. Trimming took off 4 bases at V and 0 bases at J, with 11 bases between the two ends. This chain's CDR3 is CASSPRTDSGNTIYF. In nucleotides, the CDR3 is TGCGCCAGCAGCCCGAGGACAGACTCTGGAAACACCATATATTTT.

J is TRBJ2-1 and V is TRBV27; 9 bases align to TRBD2. The trim removed 2 bases at V and 9 bases at J, leaving 5 bases unmatched. Germline V gene data show CDR1 as MNHEY and CDR2 as SMNVEV (reference sequence). This CDR3 has 14 residues. CDR3 nucleotide sequence: TGTGCCAGCAGTTTACGTAGCGGGGGTGGTGAGCAGTTCTTC. Protein sequence: CASSLRSGGGEQFF.

This chain connects TRBV28 to TRBJ1-1; 9 bases agree with TRBD1. The CDR3 is made up of 13 amino acids. J was trimmed by 5 bases and V by 10 bases; bases with no gene match: 8. The germline V gene encodes CDR1 MDHEN and CDR2 SYDVKM. The chain's CDR3 is CATTGGAGTEAFF. For the CDR3, the DNA is TGTGCCACCACAGGGGGCGCGGGTACTGAAGCTTTCTTT.

The chain couples TRBV3-1 (or the pseudogene TRBV3-2) to TRBJ2-5, with D possibly TRBD2 on 5 matching bases. The CDR3 is 16 residues long. CDR1 is LGHDT, CDR2 YNNKEL, per germline (reference sequence). V lost 0 bases and J lost 3, with 14 bases in between. The CDR3 DNA follows: TGTGCCAGCAGCCAAGATCCTCGGGGAGTGAAAGAGACCCAGTACTTC. Translated, it gives CASSQDPRGVKETQYF.

V and J are TRBV11-2 and TRBJ1-3; TRBD1 might be the D (6 bases). CDR1 is SGHAT, CDR2 FQNNGV, per germline. The CDR3 totals 16 residues. The V end lost 7 bases, the J end lost 0 bases, and 16 bases lay between the germline ends. CDR3 region: CASNDWAGVSGNTIYF. For the CDR3, the DNA is TGTGCCAGCAACGACTGGGCAGGGGTCTCTGGAAACACCATATATTTT. Using reference TRBV11-2 and TRBJ1-3 for the parts outside the CDR3, the full variable domain is EAGVAQSPRYKIIEKRQSVAFWCNPISGHATLYWYQQILGQGPKLLIQFQNNGVVDDSQLPKDRFSAERLKGVDSTLKIQPAKLEDSAVYLCASNDWAGVSGNTIYFGEGSWLTVV.

The chain is built from TRBV5-5 and TRBJ1-5; D perhaps matches TRBD1 (5 bases). The CDR3 extends over 13 amino acids. V shed 4 bases and J shed 7 bases, with 12 bases lying between them. The germline gives CDR1 SGHKS, CDR2 YYEKEE (reference sequence). In DNA form, the CDR3 reads TGTGCCAGCAGCGCAGGGTATCGACAGCCCCAGCATTTT. Translating gives CASSAGYRQPQHF. The full variable domain, completed using reference TRBV5-5 and TRBJ1-5, is DAGVTQSPTHLIKTRGQQVTLRCSPISGHKSVSWYQQVLGQGPQFIFQYYEKEERGRGNFPDRFSARQFPNYSSELNVNALLLGDSALYLCASSAGYRQPQHFGDGTRLSIL.

As DNA, the CDR3 is TGTGCCAGCAGCTTACCCGGTGTGACAGGATCACCCCTCCACTTT. Residues: CASSLPGVTGSPLHF. V is TRBV11-3 and J is TRBJ1-6; TRBD1 is a possible D gene (6 bases). Germline CDR1 and CDR2: SGHNT and YENEEA. Trimming removed 2 bases from V and 10 bases from J, with 15 bases in between. This CDR3 spans 15 amino acids.

The V gene is TRBV19, the J gene TRBJ1-5; no clear D gene. This CDR3 is built from 12 residues. V was trimmed by 9 bases and J by 0 bases, leaving 6 bases between them. Germline CDR1 and CDR2: LNHDA and SQIVND (reference sequence). The CDR3 nucleotides read TGTGCCAGCTGTAATAGCAATCAGCCCCAGCATTTT. It is translated as CASCNSNQPQHF.

This clone has a handful of counts. CDR3 bases: TGTGCCAGCAAGGGGCCAGGCACTGAAGCTTTCTTT. Its translation is CASKGPGTEAFF. The chain couples TRBV7-3 to TRBJ1-1; possible D gene TRBD1, 5 bases. The CDR3 consists of 12 residues. V shed 7 bases and J shed 4 bases, with 10 bases lying between them. From germline, CDR1 is SGHTA and CDR2 FQGTGA.

The rearrangement joins TRBV28 to TRBJ1-6; a weak D match, TRBD1 (5 bases). The V and J ends lost 7 bases and 7 bases respectively, with 14 bases between them. CDR1 and CDR2 from the germline V gene are MDHEN and SYDVKM. The length of the CDR3 is 14 residues. The DNA for the CDR3 is TGTGCCAGCACCGAAGGGGTTGAAAATTCACCCCTCCACTTT. Residues: CASTEGVENSPLHF.

The CDR3 loop reads CASSSQTSGTYNEQFF. The DNA for the CDR3 is TGTGCCAGCAGCTCCCAGACTAGCGGAACCTACAATGAGCAGTTCTTC. J is TRBJ2-1 and V is TRBV7-9, with 9 bases that match TRBD2. J was trimmed by 2 bases and V by 4 bases; bases with no gene match: 6. Germline V gives CDR1 SEHNR, CDR2 FQNEAQ (reference sequence). This CDR3 contains 16 residues.

The V call is TRBV2, the J call TRBJ2-1, with 14 positions matching TRBD2. Germline loops: CDR1 SNHLY, CDR2 FYNNEI. This CDR3 is 15 amino acids long. Germline trimming cut 4 bases from V and 6 bases from J; bases unmatched to any gene: 2. CDR3 nucleotides: TGTGCCAGCAGTGGGGGACTAGCGGGAGTCAATGAGCAGTTCTTC. This codes for CASSGGLAGVNEQFF. The complete variable domain, with remaining parts taken from reference TRBV2 and TRBJ2-1, reads EPEVTQTPSHQVTQMGQEVILRCVPISNHLYFYWYRQILGQKVEFLVSFYNNEISEKSEIFDDQFSVERPDGSNFTLKIRSTKLEDSAMYFCASSGGLAGVNEQFFGPGTRLTVL.

The genes are TRBV12-3 or TRBV12-4 and TRBJ2-6; a weak D match, TRBD2 (6 bases). The CDR3 runs 13 residues. Trimming removed 10 bases at V and 9 bases at J, with 16 bases between. CDR3 protein: CAINPGRSNVLTF. The CDR3 nucleotides read TGTGCCATCAACCCAGGGAGGAGCAACGTCCTGACTTTC.

This clone was detected only a few times. This sequence joins TRBV28 and TRBJ2-2; TRBD1 matches 9 bases. Germline assignment: CDR1 MDHEN and CDR2 SYDVKM. The CDR3 is made up of 15 amino acids. Trimming removed 6 bases from V and 4 bases from J; junction bases left unmatched: 6. CDR3: CASSPPGQGTGELFF. The CDR3 nucleotides read TGTGCCAGCAGCCCCCCGGGACAGGGCACCGGGGAGCTGTTTTTT.

The count of this clone is one. The chain uses TRBV6-5 and TRBJ2-7, with D unresolved. This CDR3 is 11 amino acids long. Trimming left V 6 bases short and J 4 bases short, with 7 bases between. Germline V gene lookup returns CDR1 MNHEY and CDR2 SVGAGI. CDR3 sequence (DNA): TGTGCCAGCAGCTCTATATACGAGCAGTACTTC. Translating gives CASSSIYEQYF.

The J gene is TRBJ1-2, the V gene TRBV7-2, with D perhaps matching TRBD1 (6 bases). Trimming took 2 bases from V and 8 from J, leaving 12 bases between them. This CDR3 has 13 amino acids. The germline V gene has CDR1 SGHTA and CDR2 FQGNSA. The CDR3 sequence is CASSLKTGNGYTF. The CDR3 DNA is TGTGCCAGCAGCTTAAAAACAGGGAACGGCTACACCTTC.

CDR3 nucleotides: TGTGCCAGCAGTCACCCTATCCCCACAGGGATTGGCGAGCAGTACTTC. Translated, it gives CASSHPIPTGIGEQYF. The chain carries TRBV27 and TRBJ2-7; weak D call: TRBD1 (6 bases). V lost 5 bases and J 6 bases, leaving 23 bases between the germline ends. Germline V CDR1 and CDR2: MNHEY, SMNVEV (reference sequence). The CDR3 runs 16 residues.

In its sample, this clone was seen a few times. The chain recombines TRBV7-9 with TRBJ1-1; D remains ambiguous. From germline, CDR1 is SEHNR and CDR2 FQNEAQ (reference sequence). The CDR3 runs to 13 residues. V lost 3 bases, J lost 1 base, and 6 bases lay in between. The CDR3 DNA sequence: TGTGCCAGCAGCTTGCAGGAGAACACTGAAGCTTTCTTT. It encodes CASSLQENTEAFF. Looking up the rest from reference TRBV7-9 and TRBJ1-1 gives the full variable domain: DTGVSQNPRHKITKRGQNVTFRCDPISEHNRLYWYRQTLGQGPEFLTYFQNEAQLEKSRLLSDRFSAERPKGSFSTLEIQRTEQGDSAMYLCASSLQENTEAFFGQGTRLTVV.

The CDR3 here is CASSLGLAGRATGAEQYF. The CDR3 nucleotides are TGTGCCAGCAGCTTGGGACTAGCGGGAAGGGCTACCGGGGCCGAGCAGTACTTC. The chain employs TRBV7-2 and TRBJ2-7; TRBD2 matches 13 bases. This CDR3 is 18 amino acids long. The V and J ends lost 3 bases and 6 bases, in that order; junction bases with no gene match: 14. Germline loops: CDR1 SGHTA, CDR2 FQGNSA.

This rearrangement joins TRBV7-6 to TRBJ2-7; 10 nucleotides align to TRBD1. Trimming removed 5 bases from V and 2 bases from J; junction bases left unmatched: 12. This CDR3 contains 17 residues. Germline CDR1 and CDR2: SGHVS and FNYEAQ. CDR3 bases: TGTGCCAGCAGCCCCGGGACAGGGGAGGGGCTCCCCTACGAGCAGTACTTC. The encoded protein is CASSPGTGEGLPYEQYF.

The V and J genes are TRBV28 and TRBJ2-7; D perhaps matches TRBD1 (6 bases). The germline V gene encodes CDR1 MDHEN and CDR2 SYDVKM. The CDR3 covers 12 residues. Trimming shortened V by 3 bases and J by 7 bases, and 10 bases separated the two germline ends. In nucleotides, the CDR3 is TGTGCCAGCAGTTTTTTAAGGGGGGAGCAGTACTTC. This translates into CASSFLRGEQYF.

The genes are TRBV13 and TRBJ1-1; D gene unclear. Trimming removed 5 bases at V and 0 bases at J, with 16 bases between. The CDR3 runs to 16 residues. Germline CDR1 PRHDT, CDR2 FYEKMQ (reference sequence). The CDR3 loop is CASSPNTGWLNTEAFF. The CDR3 DNA sequence: TGTGCCAGCAGCCCTAATACCGGGTGGCTGAACACTGAAGCTTTCTTT.

V usage is TRBV7-2 and J usage is TRBJ2-1, with 9 bases matching TRBD2. Germline CDR1 reads SGHTA; CDR2 reads FQGNSA. This CDR3 is built from 14 residues. Trimming cost V 7 bases and J 4 bases; bases outside gene matches: 5. DNA of the CDR3: TGTGCCAGCAACCCTAGCGGGGATTACAATGAGCAGTTCTTC. Translated, it gives CASNPSGDYNEQFF.

The V gene is TRBV2, the J gene TRBJ2-7, with D perhaps matching TRBD1 (5 bases). From germline, CDR1 is SNHLY and CDR2 FYNNEI. The CDR3 loop spans 14 amino acids. The V end was cut by 3 bases, the J end by 1 base, with 10 bases between. The CDR3 here is CASSERQGSYEQYF. The CDR3 DNA is TGTGCCAGCAGTGAGCGGCAGGGATCCTACGAGCAGTACTTC.